This T cell receptor beta chain appears in the sequencing data of a study of T cell responses to AZD1222 COVID-19 vaccine. As concerns this clone: No antigen is known for it.

Findings and limits, study-wide: Baseline seropositivity characterized only a handful of AZD1222 recipients.

Method: immunoSEQ multiplex PCR; TCRdb's copy keeps in-frame clones and lacks some. The repertoire includes 95,000 to 150,000 clones, 80% to 90% of them detected once, and 9.4% sits in the top ten. The source material was peripheral blood, sampled on day 0 of AZD1222 vaccination. This clonotype was sampled from an adult in good health.

The CDR3 DNA is TGTGCCAGCGTATTACGGGGACGGTCTCCACGTGGCTATGGCTACACCTTC. It is translated as CASVLRGRSPRGYGYTF. This chain links TRBV27 with TRBJ1-2; TRBD1 might be the D (5 bases). Looked up from germline, CDR1 is MNHEY and CDR2 is SMNVEV (reference sequence). CDR3 length equals 17 residues. The V end lost 8 bases, the J end lost 4 bases, and 26 bases lay between the germline ends.